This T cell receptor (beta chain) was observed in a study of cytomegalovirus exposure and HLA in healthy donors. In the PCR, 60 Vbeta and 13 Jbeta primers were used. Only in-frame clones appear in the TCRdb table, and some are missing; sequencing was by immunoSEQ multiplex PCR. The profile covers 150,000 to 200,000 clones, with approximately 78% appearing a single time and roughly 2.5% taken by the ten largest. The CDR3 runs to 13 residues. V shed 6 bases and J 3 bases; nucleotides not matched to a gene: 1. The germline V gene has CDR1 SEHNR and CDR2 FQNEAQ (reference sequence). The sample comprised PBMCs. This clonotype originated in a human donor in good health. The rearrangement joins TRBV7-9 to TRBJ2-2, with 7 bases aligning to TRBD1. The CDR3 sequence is CASRGQDTGELFF. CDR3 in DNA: TGTGCCAGCAGAGGACAGGACACCGGGGAGCTGTTTTTT.